These T cell receptor beta chains were read from a single sample in a study of blood T cell repertoires in COVID-19. Libraries were prepared by immunoSEQ multiplex PCR; TCRdb keeps only in-frame clonotypes and omits some of them. The data show about 220,000 clones, with roughly four fifths seen just once and roughly 1.3% held by the top ten. The specimen sequenced was PBMCs or T cells enriched from blood (not recorded which). These receptors originate from a woman aged 35 to 49 with acute COVID-19. Both conserved end residues are part of each CDR3. A D gene is named only where the DNA matches it firmly. Part of the rows lack a size; the others show once, few, many or a class for expanded clones.

>-|TRBJ1-5|-|TRBV2|14
CASSLSGSNQPQHF
TGTGCCAGCAGCTTGTCAGGGAGCAATCAGCCCCAGCATTTT
>-|TRBJ2-7|-|TRBV10-3|12
CASAGNGYEQYF
TGTGCCAGCGCAGGGAACGGGTACGAGCAGTACTTC
>-|TRBJ2-5|-|TRBV4-2|13
CASSQTAGETQYF
TGTGCCAGCAGCCAGACTGCGGGAGAGACCCAGTACTTC
>-|TRBJ1-2|once|TRBV6-5|11
CASRRADGYTF
TGTGCCAGCAGGAGGGCGGATGGCTACACCTTC
>TRBD1|TRBJ1-5|-|TRBV27|14
CASKRTGANQPQHF
TGTGCCAGCAAGCGGACAGGTGCTAATCAGCCCCAGCATTTT
>TRBD2|TRBJ2-1|-|TRBV27|15
CASSSSGRISNEQFF
TGTGCCAGCAGTTCTAGCGGGAGAATTAGCAATGAGCAGTTCTTC
>TRBD1|TRBJ2-7|-|TRBV20-1|11
CSATDRGEQYF
TGCAGTGCAACAGACAGGGGCGAGCAGTACTTC
>TRBD1|TRBJ2-6|-|TRBV27|19
CASSLWTGGGISGANVLTF
TGTGCCAGCAGTTTATGGACAGGGGGGGGCATCTCTGGGGCCAACGTCCTGACTTTC
>TRBD2|TRBJ2-3|-|TRBV2|16
CASRPRAGGFTDTQYF
TGTGCCAGCAGGCCGAGGGCGGGGGGTTTCACAGATACGCAGTATTTT
>TRBD1|TRBJ2-7|-|TRBV5-5|16
CASSPPVRGRVGEQYF
TGTGCCAGCAGTCCCCCGGTGAGGGGGCGTGTCGGCGAGCAGTACTTC
>TRBD2|TRBJ2-1|-|TRBV4-2|15
CASNPSGSGSDEQFF
TGTGCCAGCAACCCAAGTGGTAGCGGGAGTGATGAGCAGTTCTTC
>TRBD1|TRBJ1-2|-|TRBV18|18
CASSRNPTGDSLYYGYTF
TGTGCCAGCTCCCGAAACCCCACCGGGGACAGCCTTTACTATGGCTACACCTTC
>-|TRBJ2-3|-|TRBV4-1|14
CASSQSLSSDTQYF
TGCGCCAGCAGCCAAAGTCTTAGTAGTGATACGCAGTATTTT
>TRBD1|TRBJ2-3|once|TRBV4-2|15
CASSQGTGSSDTQYF
TGTGCCAGCAGCCAAGGGACAGGGTCATCAGATACGCAGTATTTT